The 29 T cell receptor beta chains in this list originate from one sample, sequenced in a study of graft-versus-host responses after intestinal transplantation. The antigens these receptors bind are not known. Sequencing was performed with immunoSEQ multiplex PCR; in TCRdb, only in-frame clones are kept and a portion is missing. The sample contains around 95,000 clones, more than 75% of which appear only once. The starting material was unstimulated CD4+ T cells sorted from spleen or lymph node cells, obtained before transplant. These receptors were collected from a human donor who was the organ donor for an intestinal transplant.

As DNA, the CDR3 is TGTGCCAGTAGTATAAAAGGCGCCCGGATGAACACTGAAGCTTTCTTT. Protein: CASSIKGARMNTEAFF. The chain carries TRBV19 and TRBJ1-1, with unresolved D. Germline CDR1 reads LNHDA; CDR2 reads SQIVND (reference sequence). The CDR3 runs to 16 residues. Trimming removed 2 bases from V and 0 bases from J, with 13 bases in between.

The chain is built from TRBV2 and TRBJ2-7; 7 positions agree with TRBD1. V gave up 1 base and J gave up 3 bases; unmatched junction bases: 18. Germline-derived CDR1 and CDR2 are SNHLY and FYNNEI. The length of the CDR3 is 19 residues. The CDR3 loop is CASSEEVIPPGTEFYEQYF. Written as DNA, the CDR3 is TGTGCCAGCAGTGAAGAGGTCATTCCGCCCGGGACAGAATTCTACGAGCAGTACTTC.

The chain joins TRBV19 to TRBJ1-2; TRBD1 matches at 9 bases. Germline assignment: CDR1 LNHDA and CDR2 SQIVND (reference sequence). V was clipped by 4 bases and J by 2 bases; unmatched bases: 2. The CDR3 contains 14 residues. CDR3: CASSTQGANYGYTF. CDR3 sequence (DNA): TGTGCCAGTAGTACACAGGGGGCGAACTATGGCTACACCTTC.

The V gene is TRBV7-9, the J gene TRBJ2-5, with D perhaps matching TRBD1 (5 bases). The DNA end is more similar to TRBJ2-7, so the J call may be wrong. The CDR3 is 14 amino acids. Germline V gene lookup returns CDR1 SEHNR and CDR2 FQNEAQ (reference sequence). CDR3 region: CASSWGGRDYEQYF. The CDR3 DNA reads as TGTGCCAGCAGCTGGGGTGGCAGGGATTACGAGCAGTACTTC.

This clone was counted once. The CDR3 DNA reads TGCGCCAGCAGCTCCCCTCCGGGGCGGCAAGCTTTCTTT. It yields the protein CASSSPPGRQAFF. The chain has TRBV5-1 and TRBJ1-1; possibly TRBD1 for D (5 bases). Trimming shortened V by 3 bases and J by 9 bases, and 15 bases separated the two germline ends. This CDR3 contains 13 residues. Per germline, CDR1 SGHRS and CDR2 YFSETQ.

The V and J genes are TRBV6-6 and TRBJ1-4, with D unresolved. V was trimmed by 6 bases and J by 8 bases, leaving 19 bases between them. There are 15 residues in the CDR3. Germline CDR1 and CDR2: MNHNY and SVGAGI (reference sequence). CDR3 DNA: TGTGCCAGCAGCCTGGCCTCGCAGGTTGGGGAAAAACTGTTTTTT. Translating it yields CASSLASQVGEKLFF.

The rearrangement links TRBV28 to TRBJ2-3, with 8 bases aligning to TRBD2. Germline V CDR1 and CDR2: MDHEN, SYDVKM. J was trimmed by 5 bases and V by 5 bases; bases with no gene match: 15. There are 17 residues in the CDR3. The DNA of the CDR3 is TGTGCCAGCAGTACCGGGGGGGCCAATAGTCCGCGAGATACGCAGTATTTT. Protein sequence: CASSTGGANSPRDTQYF. Filled out from reference TRBV28 and TRBJ2-3, the complete variable domain reads DVKVTQSSRYLVKRTGEKVFLECVQDMDHENMFWYRQDPGLGLRLIYFSYDVKMKEKGDIPEGYSVSREKKERFSLILESASTNQTSMYLCASSTGGANSPRDTQYFGPGTRLTVL.

V usage is TRBV5-1 and J usage is TRBJ2-3; TRBD2 matches 7 bases. V shed 0 bases, J shed 5 bases, and the junction held 15 bases outside the gene matches. The CDR3 extends over 18 amino acids. Germline lookup yields CDR1 SGHRS and CDR2 YFSETQ. The DNA for the CDR3 is TGCGCCAGCAGCTTGGCGGGTGGGGGGGGGTCTCCGCGAGATACGCAGTATTTT. Its translation is CASSLAGGGGSPRDTQYF.

This chain connects TRBV10-3 to TRBJ1-4, with D perhaps matching TRBD1 (6 bases). Germline CDR1 ENHRY, CDR2 SYGVKD. The V gene lost 10 bases and the J gene lost 0 bases, with 12 bases spanning the gap. This CDR3 contains 14 residues. The CDR3 DNA sequence: TGTGCCACCCGCGAGGGGGCAACTAATGAAAAACTGTTTTTT. Amino acid sequence: CATREGATNEKLFF.

The V and J genes are TRBV19 and TRBJ1-5; D gene unclear. CDR3 length: 14 residues. Germline values: CDR1 LNHDA, CDR2 SQIVND (reference sequence). The V and J ends lost 0 bases and 4 bases respectively, with 7 bases between them. CDR3 bases: TGTGCCAGTAGTATAGATTCTGGGAATCAGCCCCAGCATTTT. Encoded protein: CASSIDSGNQPQHF.

The chain uses TRBV7-2 and TRBJ2-1; 7 nucleotides match TRBD1. The V segment lost 5 bases and the J segment 3 bases; nucleotides outside the gene matches: 10. The CDR3 sequence is 16 residues long. The germline gives CDR1 SGHTA, CDR2 FQGNSA. The CDR3 nucleotides read TGTGCCAGCAGCCTTCCGAACAGGGGCTTCTACAATGAGCAGTTCTTC. Translation gives CASSLPNRGFYNEQFF.

This clone was observed a single time. The chain employs TRBV4-1 and TRBJ1-4; TRBD1 might be the D (6 bases). The germline CDR1 and CDR2 sequences are MGHRA and YSYEKL. Trimming stripped 6 bases from V and 6 bases from J, with 17 bases between. The CDR3 totals 15 residues. This CDR3 reads CASRSLRGADEKLFF. The DNA of the CDR3 is TGCGCCAGCAGAAGCTTACGGGGGGCGGATGAAAAACTGTTTTTT.

This clone occurred once. The chain combines TRBV18 with TRBJ1-1, with 8 positions matching TRBD1. With 6 bases clipped from V and 2 bases from J, the junction kept 5 bases outside the gene matches. The CDR3 covers 14 residues. Per the germline V gene, CDR1 is KGHSH and CDR2 is LQKENI. The CDR3 here is CASSIDRGNTEAFF. CDR3 DNA: TGTGCCAGCTCGATCGACAGGGGTAACACTGAAGCTTTCTTT.

This chain connects TRBV18 to TRBJ1-1; 8 bases are shared with TRBD1. Germline V gene lookup returns CDR1 KGHSH and CDR2 LQKENI. V dropped 6 bases and J dropped 4; count of bases not matched to a gene: 4. The CDR3 is 13 amino acids. In nucleotides, the CDR3 is TGTGCCAGCTCCCTTACAGGGGGCACTGAAGCTTTCTTT. Its translation: CASSLTGGTEAFF.

This clone was found once. This chain uses TRBV4-1 with TRBJ2-5; D is ambiguous. V was trimmed by 4 bases and J by 2 bases, leaving 17 bases between them. CDR1 and CDR2 from the germline V gene are MGHRA and YSYEKL. The CDR3 is made up of 16 amino acids. The CDR3: CASSPLGLGRQETQYF. Written as DNA, the CDR3 is TGCGCCAGCAGCCCCTTAGGTTTGGGCCGTCAAGAGACCCAGTACTTC.

This chain joins TRBV15 and TRBJ1-5, with D maybe TRBD1 (5 bases). Trimming pared 3 bases from V and 6 bases from J, leaving 18 bases between. Germline CDR1 is LNHNV and CDR2 is YYDKDF (reference sequence). CDR3 length: 16 residues. DNA of the CDR3: TGTGCCACCAGCAGCGGTGGGACTACTGGGCGTCAGCCCCAGCATTTT. Encoded protein: CATSSGGTTGRQPQHF.

The chain uses TRBV7-8 and TRBJ1-1, with no clear D. Per the germline V gene, CDR1 is SGHVS and CDR2 is FQNEAQ. The V and J ends lost 3 bases and 1 base respectively, with 6 bases between them. The CDR3 runs to 13 residues. CDR3 protein: CASSLAGNTEAFF. The CDR3 DNA reads as TGTGCCAGCAGCTTGGCAGGGAACACTGAAGCTTTCTTT.

The genes are TRBV6-6 and TRBJ2-5, with D possibly matching TRBD1 (6 bases). The CDR3 is 15 amino acids. CDR1 MNHNY and CDR2 SVGAGI come from the germline V gene (reference sequence). Trimming cost V 4 bases and J 0 bases, with 12 bases left between them. As DNA, the CDR3 is TGTGCCAGCAGTTGGTCCAGGGGCAACCAAGAGACCCAGTACTTC. The encoded protein is CASSWSRGNQETQYF.

V gene TRBV5-6 combines with J gene TRBJ2-2; D gene ambiguous. V lost 0 bases and J lost 6, with 15 bases in between. CDR3 length: 16 amino acids. Looked up from germline, CDR1 is SGHDT and CDR2 is YYEEEE. The CDR3 reads CASSLGPGPGPGELFF. For the CDR3, the DNA is TGTGCCAGCAGCTTGGGGCCGGGTCCTGGTCCCGGGGAGCTGTTTTTT.

V is TRBV6-5 and J is TRBJ2-7, with D unresolved. The V end was cut by 5 bases, the J end by 1 base, with 9 bases between. The CDR3 consists of 13 residues. The germline V gene has CDR1 MNHEY and CDR2 SVGAGI. This chain's CDR3 is CASSASVSYEQYF. DNA for the CDR3: TGTGCCAGCAGTGCCTCTGTTTCCTACGAGCAGTACTTC.

This clone came up a few times. CDR3 residues: CASSLEGHTREEETQYF. CDR3 nucleotides: TGTGCCAGCAGCTTAGAGGGACACACAAGGGAGGAAGAGACCCAGTACTTC. This chain joins TRBV7-8 and TRBJ2-5; possibly TRBD1 or TRBD2 for D (6 bases each). Germline V lookup: CDR1 SGHVS, CDR2 FQNEAQ. V was cut by 1 base and J by 3 bases, with 18 bases left in between. CDR3 length: 17 residues.

The chain joins TRBV27 to TRBJ1-4; no reliable D call. V shed 3 bases and J shed 7 bases, with 12 bases lying between them. The CDR3 sequence is 14 residues long. Germline V gene data show CDR1 as MNHEY and CDR2 as SMNVEV (reference sequence). The CDR3 bases are TGTGCCAGCAGTTTGATGCGCCCTGGTGAAAAACTGTTTTTT. Translation gives CASSLMRPGEKLFF.

J is TRBJ1-2 and V is TRBV5-6; D not certain. Germline loops: CDR1 SGHDT, CDR2 YYEEEE. The V and J ends lost 3 bases and 8 bases respectively, with 14 bases between them. CDR3 length: 13 residues. CDR3 sequence: CASSYQEAGGYTF. In DNA, the CDR3 is TGTGCCAGCAGCTACCAGGAGGCGGGGGGCTACACCTTC.

CDR3 sequence (DNA): TGTGCCAGCAGACCGGACAGGGGGTCGGGAGATACGCAGTATTTT. As protein: CASRPDRGSGDTQYF. The chain couples TRBV2 to TRBJ2-3; 10 nucleotides match TRBD1. The germline V gene has CDR1 SNHLY and CDR2 FYNNEI. The CDR3 covers 15 residues. Trimming took 6 bases from V and 5 from J; bases not matched to a gene: 8.

The rearrangement links TRBV28 to TRBJ2-1; no definite D call. The germline CDR1 and CDR2 sequences are MDHEN and SYDVKM. The ends were cut back, 3 bases at V and 4 bases at J, with 7 bases in the middle. The CDR3 runs to 13 residues. DNA of the CDR3: TGTGCCAGCAGTTTGGGGTTTTACAATGAGCAGTTCTTC. It yields the protein CASSLGFYNEQFF.

The chain is built from TRBV28 and TRBJ1-5; the match to TRBD1 covers 9 bases. This CDR3 is built from 16 residues. CDR1 is MDHEN and CDR2 is SYDVKM in the germline V gene. The J segment lost 3 bases and the V segment lost 4 bases, leaving 7 bases of the junction unmatched. The CDR3 spells CASSSSGQGLNQPQHF. The CDR3 bases are TGTGCCAGCAGTTCATCGGGACAGGGACTCAATCAGCCCCAGCATTTT.

V is TRBV28 and J is TRBJ1-4; 7 nucleotides line up with TRBD1. V trimming: 5 bases; J trimming: 7 bases; junction bases outside the gene matches: 10. Looked up from germline, CDR1 is MDHEN and CDR2 is SYDVKM. This CDR3 spans 15 amino acids. The CDR3 here is CASSTTGALSEKLFF. For the CDR3, the DNA is TGTGCCAGCAGTACAACAGGGGCGCTTTCTGAAAAACTGTTTTTT. Full variable domain (rest looked up from reference TRBV28 and TRBJ1-4): DVKVTQSSRYLVKRTGEKVFLECVQDMDHENMFWYRQDPGLGLRLIYFSYDVKMKEKGDIPEGYSVSREKKERFSLILESASTNQTSMYLCASSTTGALSEKLFFGSGTQLSVL.

The rearrangement uses TRBV6-5 and TRBJ1-5; D is unresolved. V lost 4 bases and J 2 bases, leaving 6 bases between the germline ends. Per germline, CDR1 MNHEY and CDR2 SVGAGI. The CDR3 has 13 amino acids. CDR3 loop: CASSLIGNQPQHF. The CDR3 DNA reads as TGTGCCAGCAGTTTAATCGGCAATCAGCCCCAGCATTTT.

The rearrangement joins TRBV5-1 to TRBJ1-2; 8 bases are a match to TRBD1. The junction had 8 bases not matched to a gene; V was cut back by 4 bases and J by 6 bases. The CDR3 consists of 14 residues. From germline, CDR1 is SGHRS and CDR2 YFSETQ. DNA of the CDR3: TGCGCCAGCAGCCCTACAGGGGGAGAGAATGGCTACACCTTC. Amino acid sequence: CASSPTGGENGYTF.